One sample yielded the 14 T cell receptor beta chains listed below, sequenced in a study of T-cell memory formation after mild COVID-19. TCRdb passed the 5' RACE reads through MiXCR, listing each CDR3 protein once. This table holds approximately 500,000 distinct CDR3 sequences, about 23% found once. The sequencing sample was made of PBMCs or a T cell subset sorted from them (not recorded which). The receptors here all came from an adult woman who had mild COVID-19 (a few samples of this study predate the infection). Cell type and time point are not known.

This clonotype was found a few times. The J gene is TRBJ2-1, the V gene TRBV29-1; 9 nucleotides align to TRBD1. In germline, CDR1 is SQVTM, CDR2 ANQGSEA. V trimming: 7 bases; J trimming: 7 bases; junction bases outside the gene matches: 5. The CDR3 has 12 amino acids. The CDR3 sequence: CSEGQGRNEQFF. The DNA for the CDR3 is TGCAGCGAAGGACAGGGGAGGAATGAGCAGTTCTTC.

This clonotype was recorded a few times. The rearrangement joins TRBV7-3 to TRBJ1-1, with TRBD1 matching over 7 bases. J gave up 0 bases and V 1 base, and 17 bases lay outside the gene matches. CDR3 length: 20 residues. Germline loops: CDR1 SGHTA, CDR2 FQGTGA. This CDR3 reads CASSLKPPGGQGVMNTEAFF. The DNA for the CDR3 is TGTGCCAGCAGCTTAAAACCCCCGGGCGGCCAGGGGGTGATGAACACTGAAGCTTTCTTT.

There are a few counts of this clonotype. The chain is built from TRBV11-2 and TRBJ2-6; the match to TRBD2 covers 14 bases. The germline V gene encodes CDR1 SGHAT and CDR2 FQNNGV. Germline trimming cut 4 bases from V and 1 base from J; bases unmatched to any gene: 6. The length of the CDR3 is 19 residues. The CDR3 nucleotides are TGTGCCAGCAGCTCCCCCGGACTAGCGGGAGGATCTGGGGCCAACGTCCTGACTTTC. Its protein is CASSSPGLAGGSGANVLTF.

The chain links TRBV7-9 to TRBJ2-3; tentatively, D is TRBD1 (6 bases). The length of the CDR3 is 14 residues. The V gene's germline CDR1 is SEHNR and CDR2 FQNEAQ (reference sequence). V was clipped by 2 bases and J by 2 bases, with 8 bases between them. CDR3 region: CASSLTGPTDTQYF. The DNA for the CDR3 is TGTGCCAGCAGCTTAACAGGGCCCACAGATACGCAGTATTTT.

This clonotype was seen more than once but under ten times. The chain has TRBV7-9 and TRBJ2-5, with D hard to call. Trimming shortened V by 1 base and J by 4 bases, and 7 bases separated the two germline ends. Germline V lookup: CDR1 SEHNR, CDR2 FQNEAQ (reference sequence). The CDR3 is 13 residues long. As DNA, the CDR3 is TGTGCCAGCAGCTTAGATGAGCGAGAGACCCAGTACTTC. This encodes CASSLDERETQYF.

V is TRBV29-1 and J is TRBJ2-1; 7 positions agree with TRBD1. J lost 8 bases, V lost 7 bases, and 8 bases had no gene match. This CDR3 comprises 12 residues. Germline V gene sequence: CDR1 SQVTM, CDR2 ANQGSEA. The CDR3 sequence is CSARQGIHEQFF. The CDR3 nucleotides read TGCAGCGCCAGACAGGGTATACATGAGCAGTTCTTC.

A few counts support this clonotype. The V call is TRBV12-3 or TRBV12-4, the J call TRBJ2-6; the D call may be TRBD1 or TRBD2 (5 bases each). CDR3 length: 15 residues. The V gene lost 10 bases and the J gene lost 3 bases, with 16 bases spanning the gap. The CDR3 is CATFNRGSGANVLTF. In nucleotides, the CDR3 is TGTGCCACCTTCAACCGGGGCAGTGGGGCCAACGTCCTGACTTTC.

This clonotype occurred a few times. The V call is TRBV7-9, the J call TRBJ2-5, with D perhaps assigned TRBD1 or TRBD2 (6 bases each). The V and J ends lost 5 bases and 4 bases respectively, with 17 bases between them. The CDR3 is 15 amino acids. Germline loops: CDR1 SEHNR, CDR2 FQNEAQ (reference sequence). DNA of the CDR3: TGTGCCAGCAGCCCCCAACTCCGGGGGCGAGAGACCCAGTACTTC. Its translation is CASSPQLRGRETQYF.

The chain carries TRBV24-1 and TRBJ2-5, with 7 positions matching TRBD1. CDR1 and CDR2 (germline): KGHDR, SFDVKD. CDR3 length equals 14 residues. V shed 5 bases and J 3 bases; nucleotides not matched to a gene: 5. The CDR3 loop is CATSAPGGKETQYF. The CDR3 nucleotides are TGTGCCACCAGTGCCCCAGGGGGAAAAGAGACCCAGTACTTC.

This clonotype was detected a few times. The CDR3 loop reads CASSVSSGTQNIQYF. CDR3 nucleotide sequence: TGTGCCAGCAGCGTAAGCTCAGGGACCCAAAACATTCAGTACTTC. The V gene is TRBV7-9, the J gene TRBJ2-4, with D possibly called TRBD1 or TRBD2 (5 bases each). V lost 5 bases, J lost 5 bases, and 16 bases lay in between. The CDR3 runs to 15 residues. Germline values: CDR1 SEHNR, CDR2 FQNEAQ (reference sequence).

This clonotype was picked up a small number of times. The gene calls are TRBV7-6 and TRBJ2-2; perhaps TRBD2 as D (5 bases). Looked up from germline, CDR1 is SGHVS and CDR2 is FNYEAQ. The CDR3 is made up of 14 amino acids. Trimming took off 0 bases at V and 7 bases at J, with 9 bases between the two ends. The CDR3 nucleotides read TGTGCCAGCAGCTTAGCGGCGGGTAGCGGGGAGCTGTTTTTT. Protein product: CASSLAAGSGELFF.

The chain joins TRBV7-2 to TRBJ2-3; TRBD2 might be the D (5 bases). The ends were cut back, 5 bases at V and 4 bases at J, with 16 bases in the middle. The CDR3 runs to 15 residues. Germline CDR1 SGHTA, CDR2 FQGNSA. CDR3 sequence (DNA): TGTGCCAGCAGCACCCGGACCATAGCGCCAGATACGCAGTATTTT. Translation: CASSTRTIAPDTQYF.

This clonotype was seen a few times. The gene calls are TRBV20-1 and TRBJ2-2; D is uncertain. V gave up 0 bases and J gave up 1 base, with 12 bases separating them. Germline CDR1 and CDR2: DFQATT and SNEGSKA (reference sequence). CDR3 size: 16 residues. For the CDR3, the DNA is TGCAGTGCTAGAGACCCCGAGAAACAGAACACCGGGGAGCTGTTTTTT. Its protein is CSARDPEKQNTGELFF.

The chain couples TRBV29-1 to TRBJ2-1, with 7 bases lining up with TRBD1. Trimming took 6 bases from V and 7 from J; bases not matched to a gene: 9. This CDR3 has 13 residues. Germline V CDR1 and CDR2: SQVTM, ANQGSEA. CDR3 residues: CSVNRGAGNEQFF. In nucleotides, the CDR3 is TGCAGCGTAAACAGGGGCGCTGGGAATGAGCAGTTCTTC.